Given below is one TCR beta chain in context. The antigen it recognizes is unknown. Qualities for individual bases were not recorded, and no much larger clone is one base off. This record comes from a study of PD-L1 blockade in urothelial cancer (dated by TCRdb to the late 2010s). Describing the broader study: Every patient began therapy at some point between 2013 and 2015 and was given atezolizumab 1,200 mg intravenously every 3 weeks. About 85% of the roughly 29 patients were identified as males with urothelial cancer of bladder origin, and a prior smoking history was reported by 18 of 29 patients. Patients had an ECOG performance status of 0 or 1 and had received between 0 and 3 prior chemotherapy regimens. Blood samples were analyzed 3 weeks after the start of treatment (second dose) and 6 weeks after the start of treatment. Blood samples gave median yields of around 140,000 T cells and some 80,000 unique TCRs, along with a median clonality of approximately 0.084. The study, an exploratory multi-omic analysis, examined somatic, immune and clinical correlates of response to PD-L1 blockade with atezolizumab in urothelial cancer. Pretreatment tumor samples, along with matched peripheral blood serially collected before and after atezolizumab treatment, were subjected to TCR sequencing. Progression-free survival longer than 6 months counted as durable clinical benefit, and TCR features were additionally tested against both progression-free and overall survival. Whole exome sequencing and RNA sequencing of pretreatment tumors were performed alongside TCR sequencing in the same patients. Durable clinical benefit was achieved by nine patients and was not achieved by 20 patients. Under 30 patients had pretreatment blood TCR-seq, about 24 had at least one posttreatment blood collection, and about 24 had tumor TCR-seq.

Each PCR received spiked-in synthetic TCR analog templates so that absolute template abundance could be estimated from read counts. Using the immunoSEQ assay, TCRbeta CDR3 regions were amplified from genomic DNA with bias-controlled V and J gene primers. Sequencing of rearranged TCRbeta segments was done at approximately 20X coverage. The authors' analysis ran thus. Sequencing errors were corrected by clustering and CDR3s were annotated against IMGT to assign V, D and J genes. Out-of-frame and stop-codon sequences were excluded, and only productive TCRbeta rearrangements were used in downstream analyses. Clonality was computed as one minus Shannon entropy normalized by the log of the number of unique productive sequences. Clones differing between time points or between blood and tumor were identified by Fisher's exact test with Benjamini-Hochberg correction at adjusted p below 0.01. TCRdb took over this immuneACCESS table, retaining in-frame rearrangements with V and J assigned. Such tables are incomplete; in checked studies, under half of the missing clones stem from an unresolved V gene, and the remainder is unexplained. V, J and clone size are taken as reported in that table, and D and trimming were inferred from the DNA itself. Recorded for this sample are 50,000 to 55,000 clones; roughly four fifths of them occurred a single time. The biggest ten clones account for roughly 4% of the sample.

In the paper's terms, the time point label means: pretreatment peripheral blood. A cohort of about 31 patients with locally advanced or metastatic urothelial carcinoma, treated at Memorial Sloan Kettering on a trial protocol, was included. Peripheral blood mononuclear cells were collected pretreatment and during treatment, with between 1 and 8 total time points obtained per patient. The Qiagen DNeasy Blood extraction kit was used to purify genomic DNA from total PBMCs and from tumor samples. PBMCs were collected pretreatment and during treatment, and were isolated and stored as previously described. The paper as a whole reports these results and caveats: Because the sample size was small (n ≈ 31) and many of the analyses were exploratory, the results are meant to be hypothesis-generating. A pretreatment peripheral blood TCR clonality below the median was linked to improved progression-free and overall survival. At 3 weeks after the start of treatment, tumor-associated TCR clones in peripheral blood had expanded more in patients with durable benefit (n ≈ 22, p = 0.022).

The germline V gene gives CDR1 as LGHNT and CDR2 as FRNRAP. Cut back by 6 bases and 9 bases, the V and J ends lie 15 bases apart. From the cysteine through the phenylalanine, the CDR3 covers 14 amino acids. Of the read, only the CDR3 DNA is kept; its 42 bases are in frame from base 1. The chain links TRBV12-5 with TRBJ1-6; a tentative D call is TRBD1 (5 bases match). This clonotype was obtained from a man in his 70s with urothelial cancer. Sequences were derived from PBMCs, sampled around atezolizumab (anti-PD-L1) treatment. The CDR3 corresponds to CASGERGGVSPLHF. The bases are TGTGCTAGTGGGGAACGGGGGGGAGTTTCACCCCTCCACTTT.